This TCR beta chain came from a study of T cells after yellow fever vaccination. Overall study: SMART-Seq v4 Ultra Low Input prepared libraries from low-cell fractions.

Findings and caveats of the study: Subsequent booster samples again held most clones from primary vaccination (around 96% CD4, roughly 88% CD8). The study found a weaker secondary response that peaked faster, day 5 versus 15.

Making TCR cDNA involved 5'RACE template switching, which added UMIs and a universal primer site. TCRdb re-derived calls from the 5' RACE reads in MiXCR, one entry per CDR3 protein. The table includes 610,000 or so distinct CDR3 sequences, approximately 13% detected once. This clonotype was seen only a few times. What it binds is unknown. V dropped 4 bases and J dropped 2 bases, with 16 bases sitting between them. CDR3 size: 16 residues. Germline CDR1 SGHAT, CDR2 FQNNGV. V gene TRBV11-2 combines with J gene TRBJ2-3; D call uncertain. Specimen: PBMCs, collected on the day of the yellow fever booster vaccination. The source of this sequence is a man aged 25 to 40 who received the YFV17D yellow fever vaccine. The CDR3: CASSSGPPIVTDTQYF. CDR3 nucleotide sequence: TGTGCCAGCAGCTCCGGACCACCCATTGTCACAGATACGCAGTATTTT. Full variable domain (rest looked up from reference TRBV11-2 and TRBJ2-3): EAGVAQSPRYKIIEKRQSVAFWCNPISGHATLYWYQQILGQGPKLLIQFQNNGVVDDSQLPKDRFSAERLKGVDSTLKIQPAKLEDSAVYLCASSSGPPIVTDTQYFGPGTRLTVL.